This T cell receptor beta chain was retrieved from a study of T cells in localized non-small cell lung cancer. Study-wide results and caveats: When the top 100 tumor clones were examined, a median around 58 of them also appeared in the adjacent lung, which was paired and uninvolved.

CDR1 and CDR2 (germline): MNHEY, SVGAGI. The CDR3 loop spans 13 amino acids. Trimming removed 2 bases at V and 11 bases at J, with 15 bases between. Assay used: immunoSEQ multiplex PCR; TCRdb lists only in-frame clones, some missing. The table has about 25,000 clones, approximately 83% seen once. In regard to this clone: What it binds is not known.

The chain joins TRBV6-5 to TRBJ2-5; D is unclear. This TCR came from a male donor aged 60 or over with stage II squamous cell lung carcinoma. The material was peripheral blood, obtained before any cancer treatment. DNA for the CDR3: TGTGCCAGCAGTTACAAAGCAGAGGCCCCGCAGTACTTC. As protein: CASSYKAEAPQYF.